Listed below are T cell receptor beta chains from one sample, sequenced in a study of T cells after posttransplantation cyclophosphamide. Clones were sequenced by immunoSEQ multiplex PCR, and TCRdb holds only the in-frame ones, with some missing. The data show around 35,000 clones, with none appearing a single time. Specimen: PBMCs. The origin of the receptors is a man aged 25 to 40 in good health and a related stem cell transplant donor. Both conserved end residues are part of each CDR3. The order of the fields is D gene, clone size, V gene, J gene, CDR3 DNA, CDR3 protein. The D gene is left open where the match is weak. Clone size is not always given. Where it is, it says once, few, many or a class for expanded clones.

>TRBD1|few|TRBV13|TRBJ1-1
TGTGCCAGCAGCGCGGACAGGGGGCAGTATTTCACTGAAGCTTTCTTT
CASSADRGQYFTEAFF
>TRBD1|-|TRBV25-1|TRBJ2-7
TGTGCCAGCAAAAGGACAGGGGCCTACGAGCAGTACTTC
CASKRTGAYEQYF
>TRBD1|many|TRBV18|TRBJ1-2
TGTGCCAGCTCACCTATCGCAGTCCCAGGGGGCAATGGCTACACCTTC
CASSPIAVPGGNGYTF
>-|many|TRBV14|TRBJ1-6
TGTGCCAGCAGCCCCAGAGGGGTGGCACCCCTCCACTTT
CASSPRGVAPLHF
>-|many|TRBV5-1|TRBJ2-1
TGCGCCAGCAGCTTGATTCTAGCCGCTGAGCAGTTCTTC
CASSLILAAEQFF
>-|few|TRBV27|TRBJ2-2
TGTGCCAGCAGTATCCCCTGGACAGAAAGGGAGGCCGGGGAGCTGTTTTTT
CASSIPWTEREAGELFF
>-|many|TRBV5-1|TRBJ2-2
TGCGCCAGCAGCTTTCTAGCGCGAGACACCGGGGAGCTGTTTTTT
CASSFLARDTGELFF
>TRBD2|many|TRBV5-1|TRBJ2-7
TGCGCCAGCAGCTTGGGACTAGCGGGGTACTACGAGCAGTACTTC
CASSLGLAGYYEQYF
>-|many|TRBV4-1|TRBJ2-5
TGCGCCAGCAGCCAAGCACGGGGGGCGAGGATTGAGACCCAGTACTTC
CASSQARGARIETQYF
>-|many|TRBV19|TRBJ1-2
TGTGCCAGTAGTATGGTCAGGTTGGATGGCTACACCTTC
CASSMVRLDGYTF
>TRBD1|many|TRBV19|TRBJ2-3
TGTGCCAGTAGCCGGGACAGGGGCACAGATACGCAGTATTTT
CASSRDRGTDTQYF
>TRBD1|few|TRBV28|TRBJ2-7
TGTGCCAGCCTCGGACAGGGTCACTACGAGCAGTACTTC
CASLGQGHYEQYF
>TRBD1|few|TRBV5-1|TRBJ2-3
TGCGCCAGCAGCCTCCCAGGACAGGGTCAAGATACGCAGTATTTT
CASSLPGQGQDTQYF
>TRBD1|many|TRBV19|TRBJ1-5
TGTGCCAGTAGGCGACAGGGTGGTCAGCCCCAGCATTTT
CASRRQGGQPQHF
>TRBD2|many|TRBV19|TRBJ2-7
TGTGCCAGCTCCATCCTAGCGGGGGACCACGAGCAGTACTTC
CASSILAGDHEQYF
>-|many|TRBV28|TRBJ1-2
TGTGCCAGCACCGAGAAAAGGTGGTCCTCTGGCTACACCTTC
CASTEKRWSSGYTF
>-|many|TRBV15|TRBJ2-7
TGTGCCACCTCGGACAGCTCCTACGAGCAGTACTTC
CATSDSSYEQYF
>-|-|TRBV9|TRBJ1-6
TGTGCCAGCAGCGTAAACGCGGGGGGCACGAAGAATTCACCCCTCCACTTT
CASSVNAGGTKNSPLHF
>TRBD2|many|TRBV19|TRBJ2-3
TGTGCCAGTAGTATTAAGCGGGGAACAGATACGCAGTATTTT
CASSIKRGTDTQYF
>TRBD2|many|TRBV4-1|TRBJ2-5
TGCGCCAGCAGCCAAGCGGGGGGGGGTCTCCAAGAGACCCAGTACTTC
CASSQAGGGLQETQYF
>TRBD1|many|TRBV7-9|TRBJ2-7
TGTGCCAGCAGCACGGGGACAGGCTACGAGCAGTACTTC
CASSTGTGYEQYF
>-|few|TRBV7-3|TRBJ2-3
TGTGCCAGCAGCTTAGACCCGGCGGTAGATACGCAGTATTTT
CASSLDPAVDTQYF
>TRBD1|-|TRBV29-1|TRBJ2-7
TGCAGCGTTCTGCTAACGACAGGGGGCTACGAGCAGTACTTC
CSVLLTTGGYEQYF